One sample yielded the 10 T cell receptor beta chains listed below, sequenced in a study of vaccination effects on CD4 cells after COVID-19. Their specific antigens are unknown. Culture lasted about ten days before CD4+ T cell isolation. Repertoires were generated with immunoSEQ multiplex PCR, while TCRdb's copy carries only in-frame clones and drops some. The repertoire includes about 46,000 clones, about 70% of them detected once, and 8.6% sits in the top ten. Sample: CD4+ T cells from PBMCs cultured without peptide, taken before COVID-19 vaccination. The source is a human donor who had a prior SARS-CoV-2 infection.

As concerns this clone: This CDR3 is also generated by other DNA sequences in the sample. The chain uses TRBV5-1 and TRBJ2-3; 10 nucleotides match TRBD1. CDR3 size: 15 residues. Trimming took 1 base from V and 3 from J; bases not matched to a gene: 2. The V gene's germline CDR1 is SGHRS and CDR2 YFSETQ. CDR3 sequence reads: CASSLLGQGTDTQYF. The DNA for the CDR3 is TGCGCCAGCAGCTTGTTGGGACAGGGGACAGATACGCAGTATTTT.

The chain combines TRBV3-1 (or the pseudogene TRBV3-2) with TRBJ2-5; the match to TRBD2 covers 11 bases. The CDR3 is 18 residues long. The V gene's germline CDR1 is LGHDT and CDR2 YNNKEL (reference sequence). With V trimmed by 2 bases and J by 2 bases, 10 bases remained unmatched. CDR3 amino acids: CASSQIPGGTSGQETQYF. Here the CDR3 DNA reads TGTGCCAGCAGCCAAATCCCGGGGGGGACTAGCGGACAAGAGACCCAGTACTTC.

The chain joins TRBV18 to TRBJ2-3; 7 nucleotides align to TRBD1. Germline V CDR1 and CDR2: KGHSH, LQKENI. This CDR3 is 14 amino acids long. V shed 3 bases, J shed 0 bases, and the junction held 0 bases outside the gene matches. CDR3 residues: CASSPGQSTDTQYF. CDR3 nucleotide sequence: TGTGCCAGCTCACCGGGACAGAGCACAGATACGCAGTATTTT.

The chain couples TRBV5-6 to TRBJ2-7; a possible D gene is TRBD2 (5 bases). This CDR3 is built from 15 residues. CDR1 is SGHDT, CDR2 YYEEEE, per germline. Trimming pared 1 base from V and 6 bases from J, leaving 17 bases between. The CDR3 region has the DNA TGTGCCAGCAGCTTGATTCGGGGTCCTTCGGGCGAGCAGTACTTC. Its protein product is CASSLIRGPSGEQYF.

This clone showed up just once. V is TRBV10-3 and J is TRBJ1-1, with 7 nucleotides matching TRBD1. Losses at the gene ends were 4 bases for V and 5 bases for J; bases not matched to a gene: 16. This CDR3 comprises 17 residues. Germline V CDR1 and CDR2: ENHRY, SYGVKD. In DNA form, the CDR3 reads TGTGCCATCAGTGGCGCCCCCGGGACAGCAGTCACGACTGAAGCTTTCTTT. Translating it yields CAISGAPGTAVTTEAFF.

This chain uses TRBV29-1 with TRBJ1-4, with D possibly matching TRBD1 (6 bases). The CDR3 loop spans 13 amino acids. Trimming took 6 bases from V and 7 from J, leaving 15 bases between them. Germline CDR1 and CDR2: SQVTM and ANQGSEA. This chain's CDR3 is CSVETGRGEKLFF. The CDR3 region has the DNA TGCAGCGTAGAAACAGGGAGGGGTGAAAAACTGTTTTTT.

The chain is built from TRBV6-6 and TRBJ1-1; a weak D match, TRBD1 (5 bases). This CDR3 has 13 amino acids. Germline CDR1 is MNHNY and CDR2 is SVGAGI (reference sequence). Trimming removed 2 bases from V and 10 bases from J, with 14 bases in between. For the CDR3, the DNA is TGTGCCAGCAGTTACGTCGGCGGTCAGGGAGCTTTCTTT. Its protein is CASSYVGGQGAFF.

The V call is TRBV2, the J call TRBJ2-5; D unclear. There are 13 residues in the CDR3. V was trimmed by 4 bases and J by 5 bases, leaving 11 bases between them. CDR1 is SNHLY and CDR2 is FYNNEI in the germline V gene. This CDR3 is CASSGNRRETQYF. In DNA, the CDR3 is TGTGCCAGCAGTGGAAATAGACGGGAGACCCAGTACTTC.

In this sample, this clone turned up once. This rearrangement joins TRBV19 to TRBJ2-1, with D possibly being TRBD1 or TRBD2 (5 bases each). Germline V gene lookup returns CDR1 LNHDA and CDR2 SQIVND (reference sequence). With 9 bases removed from V and 0 bases from J, the gap between germline ends came to 21 bases. The CDR3 loop spans 17 amino acids. Here the CDR3 DNA reads TGTGCCAGCAAAATCCTCGGGACCGGTAGCTCCTACAATGAGCAGTTCTTC. Translated: CASKILGTGSSYNEQFF.

This clone was observed a single time. The chain has TRBV7-3 and TRBJ2-3; D remains ambiguous. CDR3 length: 16 amino acids. Germline CDR1 and CDR2: SGHTA and FQGTGA. Trimming removed 2 bases at V and 0 bases at J, with 12 bases between. The CDR3 nucleotides are TGTGCCAGCAGCTTAGTCCGGCACGCTAGCACAGATACGCAGTATTTT. This gives the protein CASSLVRHASTDTQYF.